This T cell receptor (beta chain) appears in the sequencing data of a study of blood T cell repertoires in COVID-19. Study summary: Some COVID-19 samples were acute and others convalescent; all came from the United States, Italy and Spain. The cDNA or gDNA used as material had been derived from T cells, B-cell-depleted T cells, or PBMCs.

V lost 4 bases and J lost 3, with 12 bases in between. CDR3 length: 15 residues. Germline loops: CDR1 MGHRA, CDR2 YSYEKL. Original processing notes: Amplifying reference gene primers gave estimates of nucleated cell counts. This table comes from immunoSEQ multiplex PCR, and its TCRdb copy is limited to in-frame clones, with some not included. From that table come the V and J calls and clone size; the DNA was used to work out D and trimming. The sample contains 150,000 or so clones, around 87% of which appear only once. The chain links TRBV4-1 to TRBJ1-4; no definite D call. The clonotype comes from a man older than 75 with acute or convalescent COVID-19. Material for sequencing was peripheral blood. The chain's CDR3 is CASSRMPTPNEKLFF. CDR3 DNA: TGCGCCAGCAGCCGAATGCCGACACCTAATGAAAAACTGTTTTTT.